The text below deals with one T cell receptor beta chain. Its antigen is not identified. V dropped 3 bases and J dropped 0 bases, with 7 bases sitting between them. CDR3 size: 13 residues. Germline V CDR1 and CDR2: SGDLS, YYNGEE. The data were obtained in a study of cytomegalovirus exposure and HLA in healthy donors. Study-level findings and limits: A later analysis linked a missense DCLRE1C variant to TCR beta V- and J-gene trimming.

Primers: 60 Vbeta forward and 13 Jbeta reverse. This table comes from immunoSEQ multiplex PCR, and its TCRdb copy is limited to in-frame clones, with some not included. The top ten hold roughly 6% of the sample, which has roughly 100,000 clones, over 70% seen once. Sequenced material: PBMCs. The gene calls are TRBV9 and TRBJ2-7, with D maybe TRBD1 (6 bases). This TCR was recovered from a male donor in good health and CMV-seronegative. The CDR3 protein is CASSGDNSYEQYF. CDR3 nucleotide sequence: TGTGCCAGCAGCGGGGACAACTCCTACGAGCAGTACTTC.